Listed here are 8 T cell receptor beta chains from one sample, sequenced in a study of T cell repertoires in cytomegalovirus infection. Each CDR3 protein gets one entry after TCRdb re-called the reads with MiXCR. The repertoire holds more than 350,000 distinct CDR3 sequences, approximately 33% seen once, with roughly an eighth in the top ten. Specimen: PBMCs. These receptors all come from a human donor in good health (CMV status not recorded). Some clones in this sample may be carry-over from other donors' samples.

As to this clonotype: A much more abundant neighbour one base away suggests this may be a read error. This rearrangement joins TRBV7-3 to TRBJ2-3; D gene unclear. CDR1 SGHTA and CDR2 FQGTGA come from the germline V gene. This CDR3 contains 13 residues. CDR3 protein: CAGSVWASNTQYF. CDR3 bases: TGTGCCGGCAGCGTCTGGGCTTCAAATACGCAGTATTTT.

In regard to this clonotype: No conserved phenylalanine or tryptophan ends this CDR3, so it is likely a read error. CDR3 coding DNA: TGTGCCAGCAGCTTACAAACCGGGACAGGGGCCAACGAGCAGTACTTA. Residues: CASSLQTGTGANEQYL. The J gene is TRBJ2-7, the V gene TRBV7-8; TRBD1 agrees at 10 bases. The CDR3 has 16 amino acids. CDR1 and CDR2 (germline): SGHVS, FQNEAQ. V shed 2 bases and J 5 bases; nucleotides not matched to a gene: 9.

In its sample, this clonotype was seen a few times. V and J are TRBV20-1 and TRBJ1-3, with 7 bases lining up with TRBD1. Germline values: CDR1 DFQATT, CDR2 SNEGSKA (reference sequence). The V gene end was trimmed by 1 base and the J gene end by 1 base; junction bases not matched to a gene: 1. This CDR3 contains 14 residues. The CDR3 bases are TGCAGTGCTAGAGTGGGACAGTCTGGAAACACCATATATTTT. It specifies CSARVGQSGNTIYF.

This clonotype was seen a few times. This chain uses TRBV7-9 with TRBJ1-2; no firm D call. From germline, CDR1 is SEHNR and CDR2 FQNEAQ (reference sequence). CDR3 size: 13 residues. The V end lost 2 bases, the J end lost 3 bases, and 7 bases lay between the germline ends. The CDR3 region is CASSLSVDYGYTF. The CDR3 bases are TGTGCCAGCAGCTTATCCGTCGACTATGGCTACACCTTC.

In its sample, this clonotype was seen a few times. This sequence joins TRBV19 and TRBJ1-1; the D is unclear. Trimming removed 8 bases at V and 1 base at J, with 8 bases between. This CDR3 comprises 12 residues. CDR1 and CDR2 from the germline V gene are LNHDA and SQIVND (reference sequence). The CDR3 region has the DNA TGTGCCAGTTCTCATGGGAACACTGAAGCTTTCTTT. Encoded protein: CASSHGNTEAFF.

This chain connects TRBV5-1 to TRBJ1-1; 11 nucleotides match TRBD1. Germline CDR1 SGHRS, CDR2 YFSETQ. The CDR3 is 16 residues long. Trimming cost V 1 base and J 4 bases; bases outside gene matches: 6. The CDR3 loop reads CASSLYPGTGGTEAFF. In DNA form, the CDR3 reads TGCGCCAGCAGCTTGTACCCCGGGACAGGGGGCACTGAAGCTTTCTTT.

This clonotype was counted many times. The chain is built from TRBV12-5 and TRBJ2-1, with 7 bases identical to TRBD1. The CDR3 spans 20 residues. V gave up 0 bases and J gave up 0 bases; unmatched junction bases: 14. CDR1 and CDR2 (germline): LGHNT, FRNRAP. DNA for the CDR3: TGTGCTAGTGGTTTGGTACGGACAGGACCTCTACCGAGCTCCTACAATGAGCAGTTCTTC. It translates to CASGLVRTGPLPSSYNEQFF. Using reference TRBV12-5 and TRBJ2-1 for the parts outside the CDR3, the full variable domain is DARVTQTPRHKVTEMGQEVTMRCQPILGHNTVFWYRQTMMQGLELLAYFRNRAPLDDSGMPKDRFSAEMPDATLATLKIQPSEPRDSAVYFCASGLVRTGPLPSSYNEQFFGPGTRLTVL.

This chain links TRBV19 with TRBJ2-7, with 7 bases fitting TRBD2. Germline V gene sequence: CDR1 LNHDA, CDR2 SQIVND (reference sequence). V shed 1 base, J shed 2 bases, and the junction held 5 bases outside the gene matches. The CDR3 is made up of 15 amino acids. The CDR3 DNA sequence: TGTGCCAGTAGTATAGGAGGCAGCGGGGCCTACGAGCAGTACTTC. It yields the protein CASSIGGSGAYEQYF.